What follows are 10 T cell receptor beta chains derived from one specimen sequenced in a study of blood T cell repertoires in COVID-19. The protocol was immunoSEQ multiplex PCR, while the TCRdb copy is restricted to in-frame clones and leaves out a portion. The sample holds around 160,000 clones, roughly 78% seen once. The sequenced sample was peripheral blood. The receptors were gathered from a human donor with acute or convalescent COVID-19. The donor label of this sample is uncertain.

The rearrangement uses TRBV5-1 and TRBJ2-7, with D tentatively TRBD1 (6 bases). This CDR3 is built from 13 residues. Germline values: CDR1 SGHRS, CDR2 YFSETQ. V was clipped by 6 bases and J by 6 bases, with 16 bases between them. The CDR3 reads CASKEQGIIEQYF. DNA of the CDR3: TGCGCCAGCAAGGAACAGGGAATAATCGAGCAGTACTTC.

The J gene is TRBJ2-7, the V gene TRBV3-1 (or the pseudogene TRBV3-2); 15 bases align to TRBD2. Trimming cost V 4 bases and J 0 bases; bases outside gene matches: 4. Germline V CDR1 and CDR2: LGHDT, YNNKEL (reference sequence). CDR3 length equals 17 residues. Written as DNA, the CDR3 is TGTGCCAGCAGCCGGACTAGCGGGGGGGGGAGCTCCTACGAGCAGTACTTC. Translation: CASSRTSGGGSSYEQYF.

The gene calls are TRBV5-1 and TRBJ1-1; TRBD1 agrees at 8 bases. Germline assignment: CDR1 SGHRS and CDR2 YFSETQ. V shed 2 bases and J 5 bases; nucleotides not matched to a gene: 5. CDR3 length equals 14 residues. The CDR3 bases are TGCGCCAGCAGCTTAGGAGACAGGGGAACTGAAGCTTTCTTT. Protein product: CASSLGDRGTEAFF.

This clone came up a few times. The chain carries TRBV7-2 and TRBJ1-2, with 9 nucleotides matching TRBD1. CDR3 size: 15 residues. The V and J ends lost 5 bases and 0 bases, in that order; junction bases with no gene match: 4. Germline values: CDR1 SGHTA, CDR2 FQGNSA. In DNA form, the CDR3 reads TGTGCCAGCAGCCCAAACAGGGGGCCTAACTATGGCTACACCTTC. Translation gives CASSPNRGPNYGYTF.

The rearrangement uses TRBV2 and TRBJ1-1; 8 bases map to TRBD1. The germline gives CDR1 SNHLY, CDR2 FYNNEI. Trimming took 6 bases from V and 8 from J; bases not matched to a gene: 5. The CDR3 spans 12 residues. CDR3 residues: CASSSGGTEAFF. CDR3 coding DNA: TGTGCCAGCAGCTCAGGGGGCACCGAAGCTTTCTTT.

This chain connects TRBV7-9 to TRBJ2-3; D not resolved. V gave up 5 bases and J gave up 4 bases, with 16 bases separating them. Germline-derived CDR1 and CDR2 are SEHNR and FQNEAQ (reference sequence). There are 15 residues in the CDR3. CDR3 DNA sequence: TGTGCCAGCAGCCCCGTCCATTTTGGAGCAGATACGCAGTATTTT. It is translated as CASSPVHFGADTQYF.

V and J are TRBV7-2 and TRBJ2-7; 9 bases map to TRBD1. The V gene's germline CDR1 is SGHTA and CDR2 FQGNSA. This CDR3 has 14 residues. V lost 5 bases, J lost 5 bases, and 7 bases stayed unmatched. Here the CDR3 reads CASSRDRAFNEQYF. DNA of the CDR3: TGTGCCAGCAGCCGGGACAGGGCTTTTAACGAGCAGTACTTC.

The chain links TRBV3-1 (or the pseudogene TRBV3-2) to TRBJ1-3, with 7 nucleotides matching TRBD1. Trimming cost V 6 bases and J 9 bases; bases outside gene matches: 8. Germline V lookup: CDR1 LGHDT, CDR2 YNNKEL (reference sequence). The CDR3 covers 13 residues. CDR3 coding DNA: TGTGCCAGCAGACTGGGACAGTGGAGCACCATATATTTT. This encodes CASRLGQWSTIYF.

This clone was detected only once. The chain combines TRBV6-5 with TRBJ1-2; D gene uncertain. The germline V gene has CDR1 MNHEY and CDR2 SVGAGI. V was cut by 8 bases and J by 2 bases, with 12 bases left in between. CDR3 length: 13 residues. Here the CDR3 reads CASAPGGNYGYTF. The CDR3 coding sequence is TGTGCCAGCGCCCCTGGAGGCAACTATGGCTACACCTTC.

On this clone itself: This CDR3 is also generated by other DNA sequences in the sample. The chain joins TRBV12-3 or TRBV12-4 to TRBJ1-2; D is unclear. V lost 6 bases, J lost 1 base, and 6 bases lay in between. This CDR3 has 12 amino acids. DNA of the CDR3: TGTGCCAGCAGCGGTAGTAACTATGGCTACACCTTC. Translating gives CASSGSNYGYTF.